What follows are 25 T cell receptor beta chains derived from one specimen sequenced in a study of monozygotic twins with inflammatory bowel disease. For each CDR3 protein, TCRdb gives one entry from its re-call of the 5' RACE reads, without DNA. Its table records fewer than 550,000 distinct CDR3 sequences. Sample: blood. The source of these receptors is a human donor with ulcerative colitis or Crohn's disease, or a healthy co-twin of an affected twin (not recorded which).

J is TRBJ2-7 and V is TRBV5-1; TCRdb indicates TRBD1, and absent DNA this call remains unverified. The CDR3 loop spans 17 amino acids. Germline V gene sequence: CDR1 SGHRS, CDR2 YFSETQ. The CDR3 sequence: CASSLWAFGQGAYEQYF.

This chain joins TRBV30 and TRBJ1-2. The CDR3 consists of 13 residues. Germline V CDR1 and CDR2: GTSNPN, SVGIG (reference sequence). CDR3 protein: CAWMYSSNYGYTF.

V is TRBV25-1 and J is TRBJ1-5. The CDR3 has 12 amino acids. The germline gives CDR1 MGHDK, CDR2 SYGVNS. The CDR3 spells CASSESVGPQHF.

The chain employs TRBV6-4 and TRBJ1-5. Looked up from germline, CDR1 is MRHNA and CDR2 is SNTAGT. There are 13 residues in the CDR3. This CDR3 reads CASSETVDQPQHF.

V usage is TRBV27 and J usage is TRBJ1-5. CDR3 length equals 16 residues. CDR1 is MNHEY, CDR2 SMNVEV, per germline (reference sequence). The CDR3 here is CASSLYGRNSNQPQHF.

This chain connects TRBV19 to TRBJ2-2; TCRdb lists TRBD1, though no DNA is available to test this call. The CDR3 runs 13 residues. CDR1 and CDR2 from the germline V gene are LNHDA and SQIVND (reference sequence). The CDR3 is CASSTDRAGELFF. Full variable domain (outside the CDR3, taken from reference TRBV19 and TRBJ2-2): DGGITQSPKYLFRKEGQNVTLSCEQNLNHDAMYWYRQDPGQGLRLIYYSQIVNDFQKGDIAEGYSVSREKKESFPLTVTSAQKNPTAFYLCASSTDRAGELFFGEGSRLTVL.

V is TRBV6-5 and J is TRBJ2-7. The germline CDR1 and CDR2 sequences are MNHEY and SVGAGI. This CDR3 contains 15 residues. CDR3 sequence reads: CASSSHETGLVVQYF.

V gene TRBV28 combines with J gene TRBJ1-1. The CDR3 totals 12 residues. Germline V gene lookup returns CDR1 MDHEN and CDR2 SYDVKM. CDR3 protein: CASSLGASEAFF.

The genes are TRBV7-2 and TRBJ2-3; TCRdb returns TRBD2, unconfirmable since there is no DNA. This CDR3 is built from 13 residues. The germline gives CDR1 SGHTA, CDR2 FQGNSA. CDR3: CASSPDERGTQYF.

The genes are TRBV20-1 and TRBJ2-2; absent DNA, TCRdb's TRBD1 call cannot be checked. The CDR3 has 14 residues. Germline V lookup: CDR1 DFQATT, CDR2 SNEGSKA (reference sequence). The CDR3 reads CSATTGRGTGELFF.

The V call is TRBV20-1, the J call TRBJ2-1; there is no DNA to check the TCRdb D call of TRBD2. The CDR3 length is 16 residues. The germline CDR1 and CDR2 sequences are DFQATT and SNEGSKA (reference sequence). Here the CDR3 reads CSAREFGAPSFNEQFF.

V usage is TRBV5-6 and J usage is TRBJ1-2; the D call of TRBD1 rests on TCRdb alone, since no DNA is present to check it. The CDR3 loop spans 12 amino acids. Per the germline V gene, CDR1 is SGHDT and CDR2 is YYEEEE. The CDR3 reads CASSFGRGGYTF. The full variable domain, with the rest looked up from reference TRBV5-6 and TRBJ1-2, is DAGVTQSPTHLIKTRGQQVTLRCSPKSGHDTVSWYQQALGQGPQFIFQYYEEEERQRGNFPDRFSGHQFPNYSSELNVNALLLGDSALYLCASSFGRGGYTFGSGTRLTVV.

The chain links TRBV14 to TRBJ1-6. Germline V CDR1 and CDR2: SGHDN, FVKESK. This CDR3 is 16 amino acids long. This CDR3 is CASSRTGSSYNSPLHF.

The chain couples TRBV20-1 to TRBJ2-5; TCRdb names TRBD1, which stays unverified in the absence of DNA. CDR1 and CDR2 from the germline V gene are DFQATT and SNEGSKA (reference sequence). The CDR3 length is 17 residues. The chain's CDR3 is CSARDEGGAGPQETQYF.

The chain uses TRBV2 and TRBJ2-2; as DNA is missing, the TRBD2 call by TCRdb cannot be tested. The CDR3 is made up of 17 amino acids. Germline loops: CDR1 SNHLY, CDR2 FYNNEI. CDR3 protein: CASSESPGLGRTGELFF.

The CDR3 protein is CASSLVAGNQETQYF. V usage is TRBV5-1 and J usage is TRBJ2-5; TCRdb indicates TRBD2, and absent DNA this call remains unverified. Germline CDR1 reads SGHRS; CDR2 reads YFSETQ. The CDR3 is 15 amino acids.

J is TRBJ2-1 and V is TRBV11-2; the TRBD2 assignment by TCRdb is unverifiable without DNA. The germline V gene has CDR1 SGHAT and CDR2 FQNNGV. The CDR3 is made up of 15 amino acids. This CDR3 reads CASTPTSGGAGEQFF.

The chain recombines TRBV7-7 with TRBJ2-2; TCRdb selects TRBD1, and the lack of DNA leaves this call unchecked. The CDR3 is 15 amino acids. Germline V lookup: CDR1 SSHAT, CDR2 FNYEAQ (reference sequence). The CDR3 region is CASSQWTGGDGELFF.

CDR3 region: CATSRGALRGGTDTQYF. V and J are TRBV15 and TRBJ2-3; lacking DNA, the TRBD2 call made by TCRdb goes unchecked. The length of the CDR3 is 17 residues. Germline V gene lookup returns CDR1 LNHNV and CDR2 YYDKDF (reference sequence).

CDR3 sequence reads: CASLGGGQGAVETQYF. V and J are TRBV7-9 and TRBJ2-5; TCRdb's D call, TRBD1, is unchecked because there is no DNA. The CDR3 covers 16 residues. The germline CDR1 and CDR2 sequences are SEHNR and FQNEAQ (reference sequence).

This CDR3 reads CASSATGKWADTQYF. The chain couples TRBV5-1 to TRBJ2-3; no DNA is available, so the TRBD1 call from TCRdb remains unchecked. CDR3 length: 15 residues. In germline, CDR1 is SGHRS, CDR2 YFSETQ. The whole variable domain, remainder taken from reference TRBV5-1 and TRBJ2-3, is KAGVTQTPRYLIKTRGQQVTLSCSPISGHRSVSWYQQTPGQGLQFLFEYFSETQRNKGNFPGRFSGRQFSNSRSEMNVSTLELGDSALYLCASSATGKWADTQYFGPGTRLTVL.

This chain links TRBV7-6 with TRBJ2-3. Per the germline V gene, CDR1 is SGHVS and CDR2 is FNYEAQ. The CDR3 totals 13 residues. CDR3 region: CASSLGRLDTQYF.

The chain's CDR3 is CASSLIAGATGELFF. J is TRBJ2-2 and V is TRBV5-5; the D call of TRBD2 rests on TCRdb alone, since no DNA is present to check it. This CDR3 contains 15 residues. Germline assignment: CDR1 SGHKS and CDR2 YYEKEE (reference sequence).

The chain has TRBV5-1 and TRBJ2-7; TCRdb gives TRBD1 as the D gene, but with no DNA this cannot be confirmed. Germline loops: CDR1 SGHRS, CDR2 YFSETQ. The CDR3 totals 14 residues. This chain's CDR3 is CASSWGQGDYEQYF.

This sequence joins TRBV7-9 and TRBJ2-5. Germline V lookup: CDR1 SEHNR, CDR2 FQNEAQ (reference sequence). The CDR3 loop spans 14 amino acids. The CDR3 here is CASSLGGVKETQYF.